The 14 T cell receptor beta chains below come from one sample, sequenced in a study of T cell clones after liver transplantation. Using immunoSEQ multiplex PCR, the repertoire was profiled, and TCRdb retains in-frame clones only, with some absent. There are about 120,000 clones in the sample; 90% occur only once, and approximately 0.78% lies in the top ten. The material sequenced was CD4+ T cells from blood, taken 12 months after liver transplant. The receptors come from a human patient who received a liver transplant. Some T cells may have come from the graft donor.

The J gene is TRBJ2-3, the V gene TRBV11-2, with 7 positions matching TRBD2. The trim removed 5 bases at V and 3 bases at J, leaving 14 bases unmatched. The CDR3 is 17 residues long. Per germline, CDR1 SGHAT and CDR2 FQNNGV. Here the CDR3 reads CASSHLREGLRTDTQYF. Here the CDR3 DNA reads TGTGCCAGCAGCCATCTTAGGGAGGGCCTAAGAACAGATACGCAGTATTTT. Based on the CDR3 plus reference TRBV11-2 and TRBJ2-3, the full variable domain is EAGVAQSPRYKIIEKRQSVAFWCNPISGHATLYWYQQILGQGPKLLIQFQNNGVVDDSQLPKDRFSAERLKGVDSTLKIQPAKLEDSAVYLCASSHLREGLRTDTQYFGPGTRLTVL.

The CDR3 DNA reads TGTGCCAGTAGTATGCGCGCAGGGGGCAGGGGCTATGGCTACACCTTC. Translating it yields CASSMRAGGRGYGYTF. The rearrangement uses TRBV19 and TRBJ1-2; 8 bases line up with TRBD1. The CDR3 sequence is 16 residues long. Germline V gene sequence: CDR1 LNHDA, CDR2 SQIVND (reference sequence). V was clipped by 3 bases and J by 4 bases; unmatched bases: 10.

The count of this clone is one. CDR3 residues: CASSLGGVSGSLYEQYF. The CDR3 coding sequence is TGTGCCAGCAGCTTAGGGGGGGTATCCGGGTCCCTATACGAGCAGTACTTC. J is TRBJ2-7 and V is TRBV7-9, with D maybe TRBD2 (6 bases). V lost 1 base and J 4 bases, leaving 20 bases between the germline ends. The length of the CDR3 is 17 residues. Germline values: CDR1 SEHNR, CDR2 FQNEAQ (reference sequence).

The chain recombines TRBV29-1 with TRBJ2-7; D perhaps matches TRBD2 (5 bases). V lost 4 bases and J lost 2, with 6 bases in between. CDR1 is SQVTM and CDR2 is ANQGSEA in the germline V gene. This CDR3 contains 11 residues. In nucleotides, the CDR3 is TGCAGCGTTGGGGAGACCTACGAGCAGTACTTC. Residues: CSVGETYEQYF.

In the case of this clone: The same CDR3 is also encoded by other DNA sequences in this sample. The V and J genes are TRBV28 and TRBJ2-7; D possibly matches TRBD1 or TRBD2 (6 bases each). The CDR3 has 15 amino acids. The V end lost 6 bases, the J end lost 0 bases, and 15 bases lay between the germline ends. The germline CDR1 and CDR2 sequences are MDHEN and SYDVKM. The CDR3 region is CASSLRGLSSYEQYF. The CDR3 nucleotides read TGTGCCAGCAGCCTCCGGGGGCTAAGCTCCTACGAGCAGTACTTC.

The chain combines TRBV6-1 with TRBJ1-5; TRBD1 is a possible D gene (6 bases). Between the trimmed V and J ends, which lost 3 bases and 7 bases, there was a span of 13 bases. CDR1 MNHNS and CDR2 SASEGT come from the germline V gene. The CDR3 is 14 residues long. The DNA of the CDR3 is TGTGCCAGCAGTGAGACAGGACGGGAGCAGCCCCAGCATTTT. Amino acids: CASSETGREQPQHF.

The CDR3 reads CATSSTSGRGGTDTQYF. The CDR3 region has the DNA TGTGCCACCAGTTCGACTAGCGGGAGAGGGGGCACAGATACGCAGTATTTT. The chain uses TRBV15 and TRBJ2-3; 12 bases fit TRBD2. This CDR3 has 17 amino acids. CDR1 and CDR2 (germline): LNHNV, YYDKDF (reference sequence). The J segment lost 1 base and the V segment lost 6 bases, leaving 8 bases of the junction unmatched.

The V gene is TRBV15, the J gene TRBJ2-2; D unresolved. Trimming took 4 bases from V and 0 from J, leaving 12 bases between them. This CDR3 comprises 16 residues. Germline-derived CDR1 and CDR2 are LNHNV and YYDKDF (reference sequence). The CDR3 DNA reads TGTGCCACCAGCAAGGGATCAGTCGCGAACACCGGGGAGCTGTTTTTT. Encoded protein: CATSKGSVANTGELFF.

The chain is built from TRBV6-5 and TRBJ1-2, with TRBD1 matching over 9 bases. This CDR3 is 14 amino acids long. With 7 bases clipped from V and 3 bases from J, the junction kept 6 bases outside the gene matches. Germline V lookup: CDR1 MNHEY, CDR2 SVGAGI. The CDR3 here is CASKLTGGHYGYTF. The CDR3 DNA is TGTGCCAGCAAACTTACAGGGGGCCACTATGGCTACACCTTC.

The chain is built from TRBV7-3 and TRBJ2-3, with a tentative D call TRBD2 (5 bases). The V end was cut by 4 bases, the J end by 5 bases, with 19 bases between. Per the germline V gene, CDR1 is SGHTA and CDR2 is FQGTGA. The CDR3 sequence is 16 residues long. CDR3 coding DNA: TGTGCCAGCAGCTCCGACCGGCGGCGGGCGGGAGATACGCAGTATTTT. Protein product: CASSSDRRRAGDTQYF.

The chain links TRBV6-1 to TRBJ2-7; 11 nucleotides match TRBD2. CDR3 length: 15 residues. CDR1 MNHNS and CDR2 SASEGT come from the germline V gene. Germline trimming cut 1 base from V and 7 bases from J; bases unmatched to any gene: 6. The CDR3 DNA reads TGTGCCAGCAGTGAAGAGGTAGCGGGAGGGCGGGAGCAGTACTTC. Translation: CASSEEVAGGREQYF.

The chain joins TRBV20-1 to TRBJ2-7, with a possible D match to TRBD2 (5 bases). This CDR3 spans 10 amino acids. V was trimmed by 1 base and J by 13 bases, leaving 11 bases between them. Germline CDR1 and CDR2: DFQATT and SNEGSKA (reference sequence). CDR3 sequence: CSARGTGVYF. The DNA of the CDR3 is TGCAGTGCTAGAGGAACCGGGGTTTACTTC.

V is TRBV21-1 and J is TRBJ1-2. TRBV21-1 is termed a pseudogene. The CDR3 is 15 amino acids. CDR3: CASSNLRRVPYGYTF. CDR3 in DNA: TGTGCCAGCAGCAACCTTAGGAGGGTCCCCTATGGCTACACCTTC.

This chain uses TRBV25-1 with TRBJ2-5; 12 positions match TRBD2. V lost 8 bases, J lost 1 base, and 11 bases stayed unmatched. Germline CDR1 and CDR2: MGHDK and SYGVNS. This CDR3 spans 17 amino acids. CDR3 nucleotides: TGTGCCAGCGGAGGTACTAGCGGGAGGAGGGGCCAAGAGACCCAGTACTTC. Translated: CASGGTSGRRGQETQYF.